This T cell receptor (beta chain) is from a study of graft-versus-host responses after intestinal transplantation. Study as a whole: Transplantation in recipients was multivisceral, liver-intestinal, or isolated intestinal. General study points: Peak circulating GvH clone levels tracked with early post-transplant HvG declines. GvH clones were found in recipient marrow; some appeared first in ileum or blood.

Intraepithelial plus lamina propria lymphocytes were released by processing graft tissue. On this clone itself: Its antigen is not known.

The assay was immunoSEQ multiplex PCR, and TCRdb's table has in-frame clones only and misses some. The table shows approximately 17,000 clones, with roughly 83% occurring only once. CDR3 length equals 14 residues. J was trimmed by 7 bases and V by 6 bases; bases with no gene match: 8. Germline V CDR1 and CDR2: LGHNT, FRNRAP. The source of this sequence is a human patient who received an intestinal transplant, so some T cells may come from the graft donor. This material consisted of ileum tissue, taken 584 days after intestinal transplantation. The chain uses TRBV12-5 and TRBJ1-5; the match to TRBD1 covers 8 bases. The CDR3 loop reads CASGSGQGVQPQHF. In nucleotides, the CDR3 is TGTGCTAGTGGGTCCGGACAGGGAGTGCAGCCCCAGCATTTT. Full variable domain (outside the CDR3, taken from reference TRBV12-5 and TRBJ1-5): DARVTQTPRHKVTEMGQEVTMRCQPILGHNTVFWYRQTMMQGLELLAYFRNRAPLDDSGMPKDRFSAEMPDATLATLKIQPSEPRDSAVYFCASGSGQGVQPQHFGDGTRLSIL.